This T cell receptor (beta chain) was observed in a study of OX40 agonist ivuxolimab in advanced cancers. Method: immunoSEQ multiplex PCR; TCRdb's copy keeps in-frame clones and lacks some. The sample holds approximately 28,000 clones, less than 85% seen once. Comments on this clone: Its specificity is not known.

Whole-study findings and limits: The study found that CD8+ T cells averaged more expanded clones than CD4+.

The CDR3 sequence is 16 residues long. Germline V gives CDR1 MNHEY, CDR2 SMNVEV (reference sequence). The trim removed 3 bases at V and 4 bases at J, leaving 8 bases unmatched. This clonotype was obtained from an adult with an advanced solid tumor such as melanoma, head and neck, liver or kidney cancer. This chain connects TRBV27 to TRBJ2-1, with TRBD2 matching over 8 bases. The material sequenced was CD4+ or CD8+ T cells sorted from blood, taken in a trial of the OX40 agonist ivuxolimab. In DNA, the CDR3 is TGTGCCAGCAGTTTCCTCGGGACTAGGGGTTACAATGAGCAGTTCTTC. It is translated as CASSFLGTRGYNEQFF.